These T cell receptor beta chains were read from a single sample in a study of blood T cells in healthy people across ages. TCRdb itself ran the 5' RACE reads through MiXCR, one entry per CDR3 protein. This sample has 790,000 or so distinct CDR3 sequences, with 46% found just once. Input material: blood. These receptors all stem from an elderly man in good health. Both conserved end residues are part of each CDR3.

v_gene | CDR3aa
TRBV5-6 | CASSSVPGGIQYF
TRBV9 | CASRDYLIDTQYF
TRBV12-3/TRBV12-4 | CASSLAARLTDTQYF
TRBV27 | CASRTTGQGSYEQYF
TRBV6-2/TRBV6-3 | CASRPRLGASTGELFF
TRBV2 | CASSADRNSNQPQHF
TRBV15 | CATSRDIGPYGYTF
TRBV30 | CADERPNNEQFF
TRBV7-9 | CASSSIETDGYEQYF
TRBV28 | CASSLKVLGRETQYF
TRBV10-3 | CAISLAGEETQYF
TRBV10-3 | CAARGDLAKNIQYF
TRBV9 | CASSVEGGEQFF
TRBV5-1 | CASSEDVYGYTF
TRBV2 | CASSRGRAGNEQYF
TRBV11-2 | CASSLALGRETQYF
TRBV5-1 | CASSLVQGGPNEQFF
TRBV20-1 | CSASTPGDGQGARGYTF
TRBV5-6 | CASSHGQGNYEQYF
TRBV28 | CASSFGDSRSYNEQFF
TRBV30 | CAWSVQEGQPQHF
TRBV12-3/TRBV12-4 | CAGTSGVEGNQPQHF
TRBV20-1 | CSASPRGVPYNEQYF
TRBV11-1 | CASSKRTSGNFEQYF
TRBV20-1 | CSANGQGPSYNEQFF
TRBV20-1 | CSVSGGAGTIHEQYF
TRBV6-2/TRBV6-3 | CATVSTFSGTEPDEQYF